One and the same sample provided the 23 T cell receptor beta chains below, sequenced in a study of shared clonotypes between healthy human individuals. Clones were read by immunoSEQ multiplex PCR, and TCRdb kept only the in-frame ones, dropping some. The data contain roughly 2 million clones, just under 95% of them seen just once; the ten biggest clones take up around 1.1%. Naive CD8 isolation took CD45RO-negative cells positively selected for CCR7 and excluded terminally differentiated effector memory CD45RA+ cells. Material for sequencing was naive CD8+ T cells sorted from blood. The receptors derive from a man aged 18-30 years in good health.

V usage is TRBV4-1 and J usage is TRBJ2-7; D is undetermined. Per the germline V gene, CDR1 is MGHRA and CDR2 is YSYEKL. This CDR3 has 15 residues. V was trimmed by 0 bases and J by 2 bases, leaving 11 bases between them. The DNA for the CDR3 is TGCGCCAGCAGCCAAGATCTTTTTGGTGCCTACGAGCAGTACTTC. It codes for CASSQDLFGAYEQYF.

The genes are TRBV2 and TRBJ2-7; D might be TRBD1 (6 bases). The CDR3 contains 11 residues. Germline CDR1 and CDR2: SNHLY and FYNNEI. V lost 9 bases, J lost 5 bases, and 11 bases lay in between. The CDR3 region has the DNA TGTGCCAGTATACAGGGTAACGAGCAGTACTTC. Translated, it gives CASIQGNEQYF.

The chain links TRBV5-6 to TRBJ1-4, with no clear D. Per the germline V gene, CDR1 is SGHDT and CDR2 is YYEEEE. The CDR3 totals 14 residues. V was cut by 4 bases and J by 6 bases, with 13 bases left in between. The CDR3 loop reads CASSLGPAYEKLFF. In DNA, the CDR3 is TGTGCCAGCAGCCTGGGCCCTGCTTATGAAAAACTGTTTTTT.

The J gene is TRBJ2-5, the V gene TRBV5-4, with D perhaps matching TRBD2 (6 bases). Germline V gene sequence: CDR1 SGHNT, CDR2 YYREEE (reference sequence). V gave up 4 bases and J gave up 4 bases, with 23 bases separating them. This CDR3 is built from 17 residues. CDR3 residues: CASSGRSGGASGETQYF. In DNA form, the CDR3 reads TGTGCCAGCAGCGGGCGAAGTGGCGGGGCGTCAGGAGAGACCCAGTACTTC.

V gene TRBV2 combines with J gene TRBJ2-7; D not certain. Trimming pared 6 bases from V and 0 bases from J, leaving 9 bases between. This CDR3 comprises 13 residues. Germline CDR1 SNHLY, CDR2 FYNNEI. CDR3 amino acids: CASRPESSYEQYF. In DNA form, the CDR3 reads TGTGCCAGCAGGCCGGAGAGCTCCTACGAGCAGTACTTC.

V gene TRBV6-5 combines with J gene TRBJ1-1, with no clear D. V lost 2 bases to trimming and J lost 1 base, with 11 bases between them. The CDR3 length is 15 residues. CDR1 is MNHEY and CDR2 is SVGAGI in the germline V gene. The CDR3 sequence: CASSYTYYGNTEAFF. The CDR3 DNA reads as TGTGCCAGCAGTTACACATACTACGGGAACACTGAAGCTTTCTTT.

The chain employs TRBV10-1 and TRBJ2-7, with D tentatively TRBD2 (6 bases). In germline, CDR1 is WNHNN, CDR2 SYGVQD (reference sequence). This CDR3 spans 14 amino acids. Trimming removed 1 base from V and 0 bases from J, with 7 bases in between. The DNA of the CDR3 is TGCGCCAGCAGTGAGTGGCGGGGCTCCTACGAGCAGTACTTC. It is translated as CASSEWRGSYEQYF.

V usage is TRBV11-2 and J usage is TRBJ2-1, with D possibly being TRBD2 (6 bases). Germline values: CDR1 SGHAT, CDR2 FQNNGV. This CDR3 comprises 12 residues. V was cut by 6 bases and J by 6 bases, with 9 bases left in between. The CDR3 here is CASRAGSNEQFF. The CDR3 nucleotides are TGTGCCAGCAGGGCCGGGAGCAATGAGCAGTTCTTC.

Comments on this clone: Other DNA sequences from this sample encode an identical CDR3 as well. V is TRBV4-1 and J is TRBJ2-5, with D perhaps matching TRBD1 (6 bases). This CDR3 has 14 amino acids. CDR1 and CDR2 (germline): MGHRA, YSYEKL. V lost 0 bases and J lost 2, with 7 bases in between. Written as DNA, the CDR3 is TGCGCCAGCAGCCAAGAGACAGGACAAGAGACCCAGTACTTC. It encodes CASSQETGQETQYF.

This chain connects TRBV30 to TRBJ2-1; D could derive from TRBD1 or TRBD2 (5 bases each). There are 13 residues in the CDR3. V was pared by 3 bases and J by 6 bases, with 12 bases between. Germline loops: CDR1 GTSNPN, CDR2 SVGIG (reference sequence). In DNA, the CDR3 is TGTGCCTGGAGCTCTCGGGACGGCAATGAGCAGTTCTTC. Its translation is CAWSSRDGNEQFF.

The chain couples TRBV27 to TRBJ1-1, with D tentatively TRBD1 (5 bases). This CDR3 spans 13 amino acids. Germline V gene lookup returns CDR1 MNHEY and CDR2 SMNVEV (reference sequence). Trimming took 6 bases from V and 1 from J, leaving 9 bases between them. CDR3 protein: CASRPTENTEAFF. CDR3 nucleotides: TGTGCCAGCAGACCGACAGAGAACACTGAAGCTTTCTTT.

The V and J genes are TRBV7-3 and TRBJ1-2; D gene ambiguous. V was trimmed by 4 bases and J by 4 bases, leaving 19 bases between them. Germline V CDR1 and CDR2: SGHTA, FQGTGA. The CDR3 contains 16 residues. This CDR3 reads CASSSGTSGCGYGYTF. Written as DNA, the CDR3 is TGTGCCAGCAGCTCCGGTACATCAGGCTGTGGCTATGGCTACACCTTC.

The genes are TRBV4-3 and TRBJ2-1, with 8 bases fitting TRBD2. The J segment lost 7 bases and the V segment lost 3 bases, leaving 11 bases of the junction unmatched. Germline CDR1 LGHNA, CDR2 YSLEER. The CDR3 has 16 amino acids. In DNA form, the CDR3 reads TGCGCCAGCAGCCAGGGTTCTAGCGGGCTATGGAATGAGCAGTTCTTC. Residues: CASSQGSSGLWNEQFF.

The genes are TRBV12-5 and TRBJ2-2, with 11 bases fitting TRBD2. CDR3 length: 17 residues. CDR1 is LGHNT and CDR2 is FRNRAP in the germline V gene. The V gene end was trimmed by 1 base and the J gene end by 5 bases; junction bases not matched to a gene: 6. This chain's CDR3 is CASGLGLAGGGTGELFF. CDR3 nucleotide sequence: TGTGCTAGTGGTTTGGGGCTAGCGGGAGGTGGAACCGGGGAGCTGTTTTTT.

The chain carries TRBV5-1 and TRBJ2-3; D gene uncertain. The CDR3 loop spans 17 amino acids. V was trimmed by 2 bases and J by 0 bases, leaving 16 bases between them. From germline, CDR1 is SGHRS and CDR2 YFSETQ. The DNA of the CDR3 is TGCGCCAGCAGCTTCGGGTTGGAAGTCCCTAGCACAGATACGCAGTATTTT. Protein product: CASSFGLEVPSTDTQYF. Full variable domain (remainder filled in from reference TRBV5-1 and TRBJ2-3): KAGVTQTPRYLIKTRGQQVTLSCSPISGHRSVSWYQQTPGQGLQFLFEYFSETQRNKGNFPGRFSGRQFSNSRSEMNVSTLELGDSALYLCASSFGLEVPSTDTQYFGPGTRLTVL.

This chain uses TRBV25-1 with TRBJ1-2; no definite D call. Trimming took 3 bases from V and 6 from J, leaving 11 bases between them. CDR3 length: 13 residues. Germline V CDR1 and CDR2: MGHDK, SYGVNS. As DNA, the CDR3 is TGTGCCAGCAGTGATCCGGGTTTAGATGGCTACACCTTC. This sequence encodes CASSDPGLDGYTF.

V gene TRBV12-5 combines with J gene TRBJ2-1; 7 bases align to TRBD2. Germline V gene sequence: CDR1 LGHNT, CDR2 FRNRAP. V shed 1 base and J 8 bases; nucleotides not matched to a gene: 5. The CDR3 totals 14 residues. The CDR3 bases are TGTGCTAGTGGTTTGGCGGGACTACTCGATGAGCAGTTCTTC. It yields the protein CASGLAGLLDEQFF. Full variable domain (outside the CDR3, taken from reference TRBV12-5 and TRBJ2-1): DARVTQTPRHKVTEMGQEVTMRCQPILGHNTVFWYRQTMMQGLELLAYFRNRAPLDDSGMPKDRFSAEMPDATLATLKIQPSEPRDSAVYFCASGLAGLLDEQFFGPGTRLTVL.

The V and J genes are TRBV7-9 and TRBJ2-5; no reliable D call. The V end lost 5 bases, the J end lost 6 bases, and 22 bases lay between the germline ends. The CDR3 loop spans 16 amino acids. Looked up from germline, CDR1 is SEHNR and CDR2 is FQNEAQ (reference sequence). CDR3 in amino acids: CASSPRHGSEVKTQYF. The DNA of the CDR3 is TGTGCCAGCAGCCCGCGTCACGGCAGCGAGGTAAAGACCCAGTACTTC.

As for this clone: The sample contains more than one DNA sequence encoding this CDR3. The gene calls are TRBV7-9 and TRBJ1-3, with 7 bases identical to TRBD1. The germline V gene has CDR1 SEHNR and CDR2 FQNEAQ (reference sequence). V shed 6 bases, J shed 2 bases, and the junction held 4 bases outside the gene matches. The CDR3 length is 14 residues. The DNA for the CDR3 is TGTGCCAGCAGTTCGACAGGGACTGGAAACACCATATATTTT. Translated: CASSSTGTGNTIYF.

Turning to this clone: The same CDR3 is also encoded by other DNA sequences in this sample. The genes are TRBV9 and TRBJ2-1, with D perhaps matching TRBD1 (6 bases). CDR1 and CDR2 (germline): SGDLS, YYNGEE. CDR3 size: 12 residues. Trimming stripped 0 bases from V and 9 bases from J, with 7 bases between. The CDR3 loop reads CASSVGGPEQFF. The DNA for the CDR3 is TGTGCCAGCAGCGTAGGGGGGCCTGAGCAGTTCTTC.

The chain recombines TRBV4-1 with TRBJ2-5, with a weak D call TRBD1 (6 bases). Germline CDR1 is MGHRA and CDR2 is YSYEKL. The ends were cut back, 4 bases at V and 1 base at J, with 13 bases in the middle. This CDR3 is built from 15 residues. Here the CDR3 DNA reads TGCGCCAGCAGCCCCATAGACAGGAGCCAAGAGACCCAGTACTTC. Translation gives CASSPIDRSQETQYF.

This clone was recorded once. At the DNA level, this CDR3 is encoded by other sequences in the same sample as well. The rearrangement joins TRBV4-3 to TRBJ1-1, with D uncertain. Trimming left V 0 bases short and J 6 bases short, with 8 bases between. CDR3 length: 13 amino acids. Germline CDR1 is LGHNA and CDR2 is YSLEER. The CDR3 here is CASSQDYWAEAFF. In nucleotides, the CDR3 is TGCGCCAGCAGCCAAGATTATTGGGCTGAAGCTTTCTTT.

The chain uses TRBV7-9 and TRBJ2-5; D might be TRBD2 (5 bases). Per the germline V gene, CDR1 is SEHNR and CDR2 is FQNEAQ (reference sequence). V dropped 5 bases and J dropped 1 base, with 20 bases sitting between them. The CDR3 covers 17 residues. Here the CDR3 reads CASSGYLGGLGQETQYF. In DNA, the CDR3 is TGTGCCAGCAGCGGCTACTTAGGCGGACTGGGCCAAGAGACCCAGTACTTC.